These 4 T cell receptor beta chains originate from one sample sequenced in a study of cytomegalovirus exposure and HLA in healthy donors. This PCR relied on a set of 60 Vbeta primers and 13 Jbeta primers. The method was immunoSEQ multiplex PCR; TCRdb's version includes in-frame clones alone and lacks a portion of them. The sample includes about 160,000 clones, 82% of them seen just once. Sequencing was performed on PBMCs. The receptors were gathered from a girl aged 2-9 years in good health and CMV-seropositive.

The table lists this clone with a few counts. The CDR3 nucleotides are TGTGCCAGCAGCTCCGCCCCTGGCGACAGCACCTTCTATGGCTACACCTTC. Translation gives CASSSAPGDSTFYGYTF. The chain recombines TRBV7-9 with TRBJ1-2, with D maybe TRBD1 (5 bases). This CDR3 region has 17 residues. Germline CDR1 is SEHNR and CDR2 is FQNEAQ (reference sequence). V shed 4 bases and J shed 4 bases, with 22 bases lying between them.

This rearrangement joins TRBV28 to TRBJ1-5, with 9 bases identical to TRBD1. The ends lost 7 bases at V and 7 bases at J; junction bases unmatched: 8. CDR3 size: 14 residues. CDR1 is MDHEN and CDR2 is SYDVKM in the germline V gene. This CDR3 is CASNWDRAGQPQHF. The DNA for the CDR3 is TGTGCCAGCAACTGGGACAGGGCTGGACAGCCCCAGCATTTT.

The chain is built from TRBV11-2 and TRBJ1-1; weak D call: TRBD1 (5 bases). The CDR3 is 16 amino acids. Germline values: CDR1 SGHAT, CDR2 FQNNGV. V lost 0 bases, J lost 3 bases, and 14 bases lay in between. The CDR3 loop is CASSLDRRQRDTEAFF. The CDR3, as DNA: TGTGCCAGCAGCTTAGATCGGAGACAGAGAGACACTGAAGCTTTCTTT. The full variable domain, with the rest looked up from reference TRBV11-2 and TRBJ1-1, is EAGVAQSPRYKIIEKRQSVAFWCNPISGHATLYWYQQILGQGPKLLIQFQNNGVVDDSQLPKDRFSAERLKGVDSTLKIQPAKLEDSAVYLCASSLDRRQRDTEAFFGQGTRLTVV.

The V call is TRBV6-5, the J call TRBJ1-5, with D perhaps TRBD1 (6 bases). Trimming stripped 5 bases from V and 1 base from J, with 6 bases between. Germline CDR1 is MNHEY and CDR2 is SVGAGI. The CDR3 has 13 residues. The CDR3 region has the DNA TGTGCCAGCAGTAGGGGGAGCAATCAGCCCCAGCATTTT. Encoded protein: CASSRGSNQPQHF.